The 19 T cell receptor beta chains in this list originate from one sample, sequenced in a study of Graves' ophthalmopathy and Graves' hyperthyroidism. From RNA, the CDR3 regions of TCR beta chains were amplified and sequenced. HTBI primers were used in a first-round RT-PCR, which preceded a second-round multiplex PCR. TCRdb ran MiXCR on the multiplex PCR reads and lists one entry per CDR3 protein. The sample yields fewer than 600,000 distinct CDR3 sequences, roughly an eighth seen once. The sequencing sample was made of blood. The receptors were sampled from a woman in her twenties or thirties with Graves' ophthalmopathy.

Details on this clonotype: With a much larger clone just one base away, this may be a read error. The chain employs TRBV19 and TRBJ1-1; 9 nucleotides match TRBD1. Germline CDR1 reads LNHDA; CDR2 reads SQIVND (reference sequence). The CDR3 length is 15 residues. In DNA, the CDR3 is TGTGCCAGTAGTGCCTCCGGGACAGGGAACACTGAAGTTTTCTTT. Translation: CASSASGTGNTEVFF.

There are many counts of this clonotype. V is TRBV6-2 or TRBV6-3 and J is TRBJ2-7; tentatively, D is TRBD2 (5 bases). This CDR3 region has 14 residues. CDR1 MNHEY and CDR2 SVGEGT come from the germline V gene. Trimming took off 3 bases at V and 2 bases at J, with 11 bases between the two ends. CDR3 DNA: TGTGCCAGCAGTTATAAGTTCGGGACCTACGAGCAGTACTTC. As protein: CASSYKFGTYEQYF.

The chain couples TRBV13 to TRBJ2-2; D perhaps matches TRBD1 (5 bases). CDR1 is PRHDT, CDR2 FYEKMQ, per germline (reference sequence). Trimming removed 4 bases at V and 5 bases at J, with 17 bases between. This CDR3 has 16 amino acids. In DNA form, the CDR3 reads TGTGCCAGCAGCTCTGGACAAGGGCTACTGACCGGGGAGCTGTTTTTT. Its translation is CASSSGQGLLTGELFF.

There are many counts of this clonotype. The chain uses TRBV30 and TRBJ2-5, with D possibly being TRBD2 (7 bases). V lost 2 bases and J lost 2, with 12 bases in between. CDR1 is GTSNPN and CDR2 is SVGIG in the germline V gene (reference sequence). This CDR3 has 14 amino acids. CDR3 nucleotide sequence: TGTGCCTGGAGTTGGGGGGGCTTGCAAGAGACCCAGTACTTC. Translation: CAWSWGGLQETQYF. Variable domain in full (rest from reference TRBV30 and TRBJ2-5): SQTIHQWPATLVQPVGSPLSLECTVEGTSNPNLYWYRQAAGRGLQLLFYSVGIGQISSEVPQNLSASRPQDRQFILSSKKLLLSDSGFYLCAWSWGGLQETQYFGPGTRLLVL.

This clonotype was picked up many times. The chain is built from TRBV6-1 and TRBJ1-1; unclear D gene. V was pared by 7 bases and J by 1 base, with 10 bases between. The CDR3 has 13 amino acids. The germline V gene encodes CDR1 MNHNS and CDR2 SASEGT. The CDR3 loop is CASNRGRNTEAFF. The CDR3 DNA reads as TGTGCCAGCAACCGGGGAAGGAACACTGAAGCTTTCTTT.

This clonotype was detected ten times or more. The V call is TRBV19, the J call TRBJ1-1, with a possible D match to TRBD1 (5 bases). CDR3 length equals 14 residues. Deletions cut 3 bases from V and 0 bases from J, with 8 bases between. Germline values: CDR1 LNHDA, CDR2 SQIVND (reference sequence). The chain's CDR3 is CASSIPGMNTEAFF. The CDR3 nucleotides read TGTGCCAGTAGTATCCCAGGGATGAACACTGAAGCTTTCTTT.

At least ten counts were recorded for this clonotype. The J gene is TRBJ1-1, the V gene TRBV28; 7 nucleotides agree with TRBD1. The germline V gene encodes CDR1 MDHEN and CDR2 SYDVKM. The length of the CDR3 is 14 residues. V lost 5 bases to trimming and J lost 3 bases; unmatched junction nucleotides: 6. The DNA of the CDR3 is TGTGCCAGCAGTGGAGGGGGCAAGTACACTGAAGCTTTCTTT. As protein: CASSGGGKYTEAFF.

Turning to this clonotype: The CDR3 ends on some other residue instead of the conserved phenylalanine or tryptophan, so this is likely a read error. The rearrangement uses TRBV6-1 and TRBJ2-7; D ambiguous. Per germline, CDR1 MNHNS and CDR2 SASEGT. The CDR3 is 11 amino acids. V lost 5 bases and J lost 6, with 8 bases in between. CDR3 bases: TGTGCCAGCAGTCTCGGGCTCGAGCAGTACTAC. Its translation is CASSLGLEQYY.

This clonotype was detected many times. A single base separates this from a much larger clone, so it may be a read error. This chain joins TRBV12-3 or TRBV12-4 and TRBJ2-5; D might be TRBD1 (6 bases). CDR3 length equals 13 residues. For the CDR3, the DNA is TGTGCCAGCAGTACCAGGGGCCAGGAGACCAAGTACTTC. This codes for CASSTRGQETKYF.

Ten or more counts support this clonotype. The rearrangement links TRBV30 to TRBJ1-1, with D hard to call. CDR1 is GTSNPN, CDR2 SVGIG, per germline (reference sequence). This CDR3 spans 11 amino acids. Trimming left V 2 bases short and J 5 bases short, with 6 bases between. DNA of the CDR3: TGTGCCTGGAGTACCGGGACTGAAGCTTTCTTT. This sequence encodes CAWSTGTEAFF.

This clonotype was recorded at least ten times. V is TRBV29-1 and J is TRBJ2-7, with no clear D. There are 10 residues in the CDR3. CDR1 and CDR2 from the germline V gene are SQVTM and ANQGSEA. Trimming cost V 4 bases and J 5 bases, with 6 bases left between them. CDR3 DNA sequence: TGCAGCGTTGTGACGGACGAGCAGTACTTC. Translation gives CSVVTDEQYF.

This clonotype was observed many times. This chain uses TRBV6-5 with TRBJ1-5; TRBD1 is a possible D gene (5 bases). There are 16 residues in the CDR3. CDR1 and CDR2 from the germline V gene are MNHEY and SVGAGI. V dropped 4 bases and J dropped 2 bases, with 15 bases sitting between them. CDR3: CASSFRGELGNQPQHF. The CDR3 DNA sequence: TGTGCCAGCAGTTTTCGAGGGGAGCTAGGCAATCAGCCCCAGCATTTT.

This clonotype occurred a few times. A much larger clone differs by one base, so this may be a read error. The chain recombines TRBV24-1 with TRBJ2-2; the match to TRBD1 covers 9 bases. The CDR3 extends over 17 amino acids. CDR1 and CDR2 from the germline V gene are KGHDR and SFDVKD. The CDR3 spells CATSEPDRGGSAGELVF. The CDR3 nucleotides are TGTGCCACCAGTGAACCGGACAGGGGAGGGAGTGCCGGGGAGCTGGTTTTT.

The sample holds one count of this clonotype. The chain has TRBV28 and TRBJ2-5; 8 bases line up with TRBD1. Germline V gene lookup returns CDR1 MDHEN and CDR2 SYDVKM. The length of the CDR3 is 14 residues. Trimming removed 3 bases from V and 2 bases from J; junction bases left unmatched: 2. The CDR3: CASSLTGEQETQYF. As DNA, the CDR3 is TGTGCCAGCAGTTTGACAGGGGAACAAGAGACCCAGTACTTC.

Ten or more counts support this clonotype. The chain has TRBV18 and TRBJ2-7; D possibly matches TRBD1 or TRBD2 (5 bases each). Germline CDR1 is KGHSH and CDR2 is LQKENI. V gave up 4 bases and J gave up 0 bases, with 13 bases separating them. CDR3 size: 15 residues. The CDR3 sequence: CASSLRDEASYEQYF. In DNA, the CDR3 is TGTGCCAGCTCACTTAGGGACGAGGCCTCCTACGAGCAGTACTTC.

In its sample, this clonotype was seen many times. The chain links TRBV19 to TRBJ2-7, with TRBD1 as a possible D gene (6 bases). This CDR3 has 14 amino acids. In germline, CDR1 is LNHDA, CDR2 SQIVND (reference sequence). V was clipped by 5 bases and J by 3 bases, with 14 bases between them. In DNA, the CDR3 is TGTGCCAGTAGTGCCCGGGACACTAACTACGAGCAGTACTTC. Translating it yields CASSARDTNYEQYF.

This clonotype occurred many times. The chain carries TRBV12-5 and TRBJ2-7, with a possible D match to TRBD1 (6 bases). Germline V gene sequence: CDR1 LGHNT, CDR2 FRNRAP. V lost 0 bases to trimming and J lost 5 bases, with 8 bases between them. The length of the CDR3 is 13 residues. CDR3 in DNA: TGTGCTAGTGGTTTGGTAGGGACAAACGAGCAGTACTTC. Translated, it gives CASGLVGTNEQYF. The whole variable domain, filled in from reference TRBV12-5 and TRBJ2-7, reads DARVTQTPRHKVTEMGQEVTMRCQPILGHNTVFWYRQTMMQGLELLAYFRNRAPLDDSGMPKDRFSAEMPDATLATLKIQPSEPRDSAVYFCASGLVGTNEQYFGPGTRLTVT.

Of note for this clonotype: A read error may explain this, as a much larger clone is one base away. The chain has TRBV19 and TRBJ1-5; TRBD1 agrees at 7 bases. The V gene end was trimmed by 9 bases and the J gene end by 4 bases; junction bases not matched to a gene: 6. The CDR3 loop spans 13 amino acids. Germline-derived CDR1 and CDR2 are LNHDA and SQIVND (reference sequence). The CDR3 spells CASGDSGNQPQHF. As DNA, the CDR3 is TGTGCCAGCGGGGACAGCGGTAATCAGCCCCAGCATTTT.

This sequence joins TRBV20-1 and TRBJ2-1, with 7 bases lining up with TRBD2. V lost 0 bases, J lost 1 base, and 9 bases stayed unmatched. This CDR3 is 17 amino acids long. Germline values: CDR1 DFQATT, CDR2 SNEGSKA (reference sequence). CDR3 bases: TGCAGTGCTAGAGATGGGTGGCTAGCGGTTTCCTACAATGAGCAGTTCTTC. It specifies CSARDGWLAVSYNEQFF.